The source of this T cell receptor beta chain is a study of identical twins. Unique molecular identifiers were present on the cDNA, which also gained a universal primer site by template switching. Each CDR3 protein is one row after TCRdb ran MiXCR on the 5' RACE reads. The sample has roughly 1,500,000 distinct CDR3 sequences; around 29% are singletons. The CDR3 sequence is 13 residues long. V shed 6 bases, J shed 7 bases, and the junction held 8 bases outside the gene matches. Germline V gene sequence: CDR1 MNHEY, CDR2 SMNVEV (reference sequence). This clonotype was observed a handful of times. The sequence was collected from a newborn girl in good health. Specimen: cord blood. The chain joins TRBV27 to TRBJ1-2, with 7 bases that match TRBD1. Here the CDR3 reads CASRSPGGGGYTF. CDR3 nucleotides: TGTGCCAGCAGATCCCCAGGGGGTGGTGGCTACACCTTC.